A selection of T cell receptor beta chains follows, all from one sample in a study of radiation and T cells in renal cell carcinoma. Libraries were prepared by immunoSEQ multiplex PCR; TCRdb keeps only in-frame clonotypes and omits some of them. The data contain about 140,000 clones, roughly 83% of them seen just once; the ten biggest clones take up 20% to 25%. The sample consisted of blood, taken from a patient whose treatment included radiotherapy and nephrectomy. These receptors originate from a woman aged 45-65 years with renal cell carcinoma. The CDR3 runs from the conserved cysteine through the conserved F or W. A D gene is named only where the DNA matches it firmly. Size is stated for part of the rows, as once, few or many counts, or as a class when the clone is expanded.

j_gene | abundance | v_gene | d_gene | CDR3nt | CDR3aa
TRBJ2-3 | . | TRBV5-1 | . | TGCGCCAGCAGCTTGGGGCAGGATAGGACAGATACGCAGTATTTT | CASSLGQDRTDTQYF
TRBJ1-2 | . | TRBV28 | TRBD1 | TGTGCCAGCAGCTGGACAGGGGCGGGTGGCTACACCTTC | CASSWTGAGGYTF
TRBJ2-3 | . | TRBV5-4 | . | TGTGCCAGCAGTGCCTGGGATACGCAGTATTTT | CASSAWDTQYF
TRBJ1-1 | . | TRBV5-6 | . | TGTGCCAGCAGCTTGGGCGGTTCGGGGGAAGCTTTCTTT | CASSLGGSGEAFF
TRBJ2-2 | . | TRBV4-1 | . | TGCGCCAGCAGCCACAACCGGGACCCCGGGAGCACCGGGGAGCTGTTTTTT | CASSHNRDPGSTGELFF
TRBJ1-5 | few | TRBV28 | . | TGTGCCAGCAGTTTGTTTTCGGTGGATCAGCCCCAGCATTTT | CASSLFSVDQPQHF
TRBJ2-6 | . | TRBV9 | TRBD1 | TGTGCCAGCAGCCCCGGGACAGGATCCTCTGGGGCCAACGTCCTGACTTTC | CASSPGTGSSGANVLTF
TRBJ2-1 | . | TRBV29-1 | . | TGCAGCGTGGAACAGACCCGGTGGGGTGAGCAGTTCTTC | CSVEQTRWGEQFF
TRBJ2-7 | . | TRBV5-4 | TRBD1 | TGTGCCAGCAGCTCAAGTCCGGGACAGGGGGTTTCCGAGCAGTACTTC | CASSSSPGQGVSEQYF
TRBJ2-5 | . | TRBV15 | TRBD2 | TGTGCCACCAGCCCGGGACTAGCGGCACGCGAGACCCAGTACTTC | CATSPGLAARETQYF
TRBJ1-5 | . | TRBV4-3 | . | TGCGCCAGCAGCCAAGACAGGGACCAGCCCCAGCATTTT | CASSQDRDQPQHF
TRBJ2-7 | . | TRBV4-3 | . | TGCGCCAGCAGCCAAATTCGTATTGGCGAGCAGTACTTC | CASSQIRIGEQYF
TRBJ2-7 | . | TRBV5-6 | . | TGTGCCAGCAGCTTGGTGGGTAGCGAGGAGCAGTACTTC | CASSLVGSEEQYF
TRBJ2-2 | . | TRBV5-1 | . | TGCGCCAGCAGCTTCGCCGGGCAGGGCACCGGGGAGCTGTTTTTT | CASSFAGQGTGELFF
TRBJ1-1 | . | TRBV6-5 | . | TGTGCCAGCAGTTACTCCGCGGGGGCGCGATTAGCTTTCTTT | CASSYSAGARLAFF
TRBJ1-2 | . | TRBV5-4 | . | TGTGCCAGCAGCCCGGAGGCGTCGAGTGGGGGCTACACCTTC | CASSPEASSGGYTF
TRBJ2-1 | . | TRBV9 | TRBD2 | TGTGCCAGCAGCCCAAAAACCGGGACTAGGGGTGAGCAGTTCTTC | CASSPKTGTRGEQFF
TRBJ1-1 | few | TRBV29-1 | TRBD1 | TGCAGCGTCCCCGGGACAGGGTACACTGAAGCTTTCTTT | CSVPGTGYTEAFF
TRBJ2-7 | . | TRBV7-2 | . | TGTGCCAGCGTCAGGGAGCAGGGAACCTACGAGCAGTACTTC | CASVREQGTYEQYF
TRBJ2-7 | . | TRBV2 | TRBD1 | TGTGCCAGCAACCCGGGACAGGGGTCCTACGAGCAGTACTTC | CASNPGQGSYEQYF
TRBJ1-1 | . | TRBV4-3 | TRBD1 | TGCGCCAGCAGCCAAGAACAGGGGGCGTACACTGAAGCTTTCTTT | CASSQEQGAYTEAFF
TRBJ2-1 | few | TRBV5-1 | . | TGCGCCAGCAGCCCCGGGGCGGTCAATGAGCAGTTCTTC | CASSPGAVNEQFF
TRBJ2-7 | . | TRBV7-8 | . | TGTGCCAGCAGCTTAAAAACCAGGGTTCAGCAGTACTTC | CASSLKTRVQQYF
TRBJ1-5 | few | TRBV15 | TRBD1 | TGTGCCACCAATCTGGGACAGGGAGATCAGCCCCAGCATTTT | CATNLGQGDQPQHF
TRBJ1-6 | . | TRBV9 | . | TGTGCCAGCAGCCCCCGAACAGTCTATAATTCACCCCTCCACTTT | CASSPRTVYNSPLHF
TRBJ2-4 | . | TRBV5-1 | TRBD2 | TGCGCCAGCAGCCACCGAATTTGGGAAGCGGGAGGAGTCGGAAACATTCAGTACTTC | CASSHRIWEAGGVGNIQYF
TRBJ1-5 | . | TRBV19 | . | TGTGCCAGTAGTATACGGCTTAGCAATCAGCCCCAGCATTTT | CASSIRLSNQPQHF
TRBJ1-1 | . | TRBV5-6 | TRBD1 | TGTGCCAGCAGCTTGGCCGGCGACAGGGTCATGAACACTGAAGCTTTCTTT | CASSLAGDRVMNTEAFF
TRBJ1-4 | . | TRBV27 | . | TGTGCCAGCAGTTTTAATGGGGGCGGAAAACTGTTTTTT | CASSFNGGGKLFF
TRBJ1-1 | few | TRBV7-2 | . | TGTGCCAGCAGCGTCCTTGGAGGGAACACTGAAGCTTTCTTT | CASSVLGGNTEAFF
TRBJ2-1 | . | TRBV7-9 | . | TGTGCCAGCAGCTCGGGGGGCGGGAGTGGTTTCTACAATGAGCAGTTCTTC | CASSSGGGSGFYNEQFF
TRBJ2-7 | . | TRBV6-1 | . | TGTGCCAGCAAGGTCTCGGGGTACGAGCAGTACTTC | CASKVSGYEQYF
TRBJ1-2 | . | TRBV5-4 | TRBD1 | TGTGCCAGCAGCACCCGGACAGGGGCTTATGGCTACACCTTC | CASSTRTGAYGYTF
TRBJ2-3 | . | TRBV5-1 | . | TGCGCCAGCAGACCCCGGGGGTCTAGCACAGATACGCAGTATTTT | CASRPRGSSTDTQYF
TRBJ2-1 | . | TRBV6-6 | . | TGTGCCAGCAGTTACGAAGGTGTGGGTGAGCAGTTCTTC | CASSYEGVGEQFF
TRBJ1-2 | . | TRBV5-6 | TRBD1 | TGTGCCAGCAGCTTGGGAGGGACAGGGGGTGTTGGCTACACCTTC | CASSLGGTGGVGYTF
TRBJ2-7 | . | TRBV4-3 | TRBD2 | TGCGCCAGCAGCCTCGCGGGAGGGGGCGAGTACGAGCAGTACTTC | CASSLAGGGEYEQYF
TRBJ2-2 | few | TRBV9 | TRBD1 | TGTGCCAGCAGCTCGATGGGACAGGGCTCGGGGACCGGGGAGCTGTTTTTT | CASSSMGQGSGTGELFF
TRBJ1-5 | . | TRBV19 | . | TGTGCCAGTAGTATCCCCCGCCAGCCCCAGCATTTT | CASSIPRQPQHF